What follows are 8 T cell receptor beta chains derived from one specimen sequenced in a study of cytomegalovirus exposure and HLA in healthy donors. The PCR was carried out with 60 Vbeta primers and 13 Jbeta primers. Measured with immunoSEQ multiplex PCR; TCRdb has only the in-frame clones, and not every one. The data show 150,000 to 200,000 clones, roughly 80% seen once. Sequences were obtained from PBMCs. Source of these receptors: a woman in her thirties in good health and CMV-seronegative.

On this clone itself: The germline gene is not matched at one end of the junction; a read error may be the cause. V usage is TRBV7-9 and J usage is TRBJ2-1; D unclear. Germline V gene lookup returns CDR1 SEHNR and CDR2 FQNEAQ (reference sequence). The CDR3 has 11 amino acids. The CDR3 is CSSSPSYEQFF. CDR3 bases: TGTTCCAGCAGCCCTTCGTATGAGCAGTTCTTC. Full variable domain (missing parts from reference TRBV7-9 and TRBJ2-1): DTGVSQNPRHKITKRGQNVTFRCDPISEHNRLYWYRQTLGQGPEFLTYFQNEAQLEKSRLLSDRFSAERPKGSFSTLEIQRTEQGDSAMYLCSSSPSYEQFFGPGTRLTVL.

The CDR3, as DNA: TGCGCCAGCAGCTTAACGGGGGGCTCGATTGAGCAGTTCTTC. Translating it yields CASSLTGGSIEQFF. The rearrangement links TRBV5-1 to TRBJ2-1; D may be TRBD2 (7 bases). The ends were cut back, 2 bases at V and 9 bases at J, with 15 bases in the middle. CDR1 is SGHRS and CDR2 is YFSETQ in the germline V gene. CDR3 length equals 14 residues.

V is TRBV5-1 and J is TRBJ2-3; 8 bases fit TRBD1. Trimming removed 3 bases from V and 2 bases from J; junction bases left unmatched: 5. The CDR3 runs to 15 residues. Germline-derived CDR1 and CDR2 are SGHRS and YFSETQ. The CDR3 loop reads CASSSQGALTDTQYF. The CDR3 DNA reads TGCGCCAGCAGCTCGCAGGGGGCCCTCACAGATACGCAGTATTTT. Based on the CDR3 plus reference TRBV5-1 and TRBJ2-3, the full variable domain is KAGVTQTPRYLIKTRGQQVTLSCSPISGHRSVSWYQQTPGQGLQFLFEYFSETQRNKGNFPGRFSGRQFSNSRSEMNVSTLELGDSALYLCASSSQGALTDTQYFGPGTRLTVL.

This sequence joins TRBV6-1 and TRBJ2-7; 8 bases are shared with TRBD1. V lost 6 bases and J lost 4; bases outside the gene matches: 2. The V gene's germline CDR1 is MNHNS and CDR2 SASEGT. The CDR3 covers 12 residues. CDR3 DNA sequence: TGTGCCAGCAGCGACAGGGGTTACGAGCAGTACTTC. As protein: CASSDRGYEQYF.

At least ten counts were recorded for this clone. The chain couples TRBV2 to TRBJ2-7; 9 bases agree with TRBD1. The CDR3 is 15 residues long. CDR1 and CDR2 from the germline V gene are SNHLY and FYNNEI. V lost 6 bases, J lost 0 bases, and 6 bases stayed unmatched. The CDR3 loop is CASRVQGASSYEQYF. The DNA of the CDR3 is TGTGCCAGCAGGGTACAGGGGGCTAGCTCCTACGAGCAGTACTTC.

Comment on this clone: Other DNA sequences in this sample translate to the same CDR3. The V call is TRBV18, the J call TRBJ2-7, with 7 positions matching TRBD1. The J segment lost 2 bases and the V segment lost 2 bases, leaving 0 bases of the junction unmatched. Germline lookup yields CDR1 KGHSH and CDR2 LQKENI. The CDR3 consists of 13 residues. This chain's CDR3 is CASSPGTAYEQYF. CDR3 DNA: TGTGCCAGCTCACCAGGGACAGCCTACGAGCAGTACTTC. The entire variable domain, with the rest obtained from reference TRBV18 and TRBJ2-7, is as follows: NAGVMQNPRHLVRRRGQEARLRCSPMKGHSHVYWYRQLPEEGLKFMVYLQKENIIDESGMPKERFSAEFPKEGPSILRIQQVVRGDSAAYFCASSPGTAYEQYFGPGTRLTVT.

CDR3 amino acids: CASRGGLAVYNEQFF. The DNA of the CDR3 is TGTGCCAGCAGGGGGGGACTAGCGGTCTACAATGAGCAGTTCTTC. The V call is TRBV2, the J call TRBJ2-1, with 11 bases fitting TRBD2. The junction had 4 bases not matched to a gene; V was cut back by 6 bases and J by 3 bases. CDR1 SNHLY and CDR2 FYNNEI come from the germline V gene. The CDR3 is made up of 15 amino acids.

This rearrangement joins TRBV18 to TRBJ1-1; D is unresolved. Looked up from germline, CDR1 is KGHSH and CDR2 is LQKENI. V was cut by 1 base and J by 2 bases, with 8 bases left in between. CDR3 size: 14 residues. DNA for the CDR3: TGTGCCAGCTCACCACTGCAGGTAAACACTGAAGCTTTCTTT. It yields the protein CASSPLQVNTEAFF.